This T cell receptor beta chain was sequenced during a study of technical replicates of blood from a few donors (dated by TCRdb to about 2017). Cut back by 4 bases and 4 bases, the V and J ends lie 7 bases apart. The germline V gene provides CDR1 KGHSH and CDR2 LQKENI. The CDR3, from cysteine to phenylalanine, totals 12 residues. Left in the record is the CDR3 DNA by itself, 36 bases read in frame from the first base. Receptor libraries were prepared by the immunoSEQ multiplex PCR assay. TCRdb retrieved this table from immuneACCESS and kept in-frame rearrangements only. Not all clones are present; in checked studies, unresolved V genes account for under half, and no reason is known for the remainder. The sample data list tens of thousands of clones, and 80% to 95% of these were observed just once. The ten biggest clones cover 3.9% of the sample. A word on this clone: The antigen it recognizes is unknown. Nothing much larger sits one base from this clone, and base qualities are not available.

The receptor chain draws on TRBV18 and TRBJ1-1, and TRBD1 may be the D gene, going by 5 matching bases. The sample comprised PBMCs. This sequence originates from a human donor in good health. Some clones in this sample may be carry-over from other donors' samples. The bases are TGTGCCAGCTCACTGCAGGGCACTGAAGCTTTCTTT. This translates into CASSLQGTEAFF.